Listed below are T cell receptor beta chains from one sample, sequenced in a study of CD8+ T cells in alopecia areata. Assay used: immunoSEQ multiplex PCR; TCRdb lists only in-frame clones, some missing. There are approximately 150,000 clones in the sample; 65% to 75% occur only once, and around 10% lies in the top ten. Sequenced material: CD8+ T cells sorted from blood, taken at week 0. Source of these receptors: a human donor with alopecia areata. The CDR3 runs from the conserved cysteine through the conserved F or W. The order of the fields is J gene, D gene, clone size, V gene, CDR3 protein, CDR3 DNA. A D gene is named only where the DNA matches it firmly. Not all rows give a size; the values are once, few, many and, for expanded clones, a class.

J: TRBJ2-7; D: .; size: .; V: TRBV14; CDR3: CASSQEHRSWYEQYF; DNA: TGTGCCAGCAGCCAAGAACATCGATCCTGGTACGAGCAGTACTTC
J: TRBJ1-1; D: .; size: .; V: TRBV29-1; CDR3: CSVPTGMNTEAFF; DNA: TGCAGCGTTCCGACAGGTATGAACACTGAAGCTTTCTTT
J: TRBJ2-5; D: TRBD2; size: .; V: TRBV2; CDR3: CASRGGRETQYF; DNA: TGTGCCAGCCGGGGGGGCCGAGAGACCCAGTACTTC
J: TRBJ1-1; D: .; size: .; V: TRBV4-1; CDR3: CASSQQGTTEAFF; DNA: TGCGCCAGCAGCCAACAGGGAACCACTGAAGCTTTCTTT
J: TRBJ2-1; D: TRBD1; size: few; V: TRBV29-1; CDR3: CSVEKTGRWYNEQFF; DNA: TGCAGCGTTGAGAAGACAGGGCGGTGGTACAATGAGCAGTTCTTC
J: TRBJ1-5; D: .; size: .; V: TRBV13; CDR3: CASSLGGSNQPQHF; DNA: TGTGCCAGCAGCCTGGGGGGGAGCAATCAGCCCCAGCATTTT
J: TRBJ2-1; D: .; size: .; V: TRBV29-1; CDR3: CSVEAARRPYNEQFF; DNA: TGCAGCGTTGAAGCCGCCAGGAGACCTTACAATGAGCAGTTCTTC
J: TRBJ2-5; D: .; size: .; V: TRBV4-1; CDR3: CASSLQQGVGRQETQYF; DNA: TGCGCCAGCAGCCTTCAACAGGGAGTTGGACGCCAAGAGACCCAGTACTTC
J: TRBJ2-7; D: .; size: .; V: TRBV14; CDR3: CASSQTVYEQYF; DNA: TGTGCCAGCAGCCAAACGGTGTACGAGCAGTACTTC
J: TRBJ2-7; D: .; size: .; V: TRBV5-6; CDR3: CASSWGRTYEQYF; DNA: TGTGCCAGCAGCTGGGGACGGACCTACGAGCAGTACTTC
J: TRBJ1-4; D: TRBD1; size: .; V: TRBV25-1; CDR3: CASSEHRDRANEKLFF; DNA: TGTGCCAGCAGTGAACACCGGGACAGGGCTAATGAAAAACTGTTTTTT
J: TRBJ1-6; D: .; size: .; V: TRBV6-1; CDR3: CASSEIQGRNSPLHF; DNA: TGTGCCAGCAGTGAAATTCAGGGGCGGAATTCACCCCTCCACTTT
J: TRBJ2-1; D: .; size: .; V: TRBV15; CDR3: CATSSHRSHEQFF; DNA: TGTGCCACCAGCTCCCACCGATCCCATGAGCAGTTCTTC
J: TRBJ2-2; D: .; size: few; V: TRBV7-3; CDR3: CASRQLGLPLTGTTGELFF; DNA: TGTGCCAGCAGGCAACTCGGGCTGCCCTTAACAGGGACCACCGGGGAGCTGTTTTTT
J: TRBJ1-2; D: .; size: .; V: TRBV9; CDR3: CASSVARGDPNYGYTF; DNA: TGTGCCAGCAGCGTAGCTAGGGGGGACCCTAACTATGGCTACACCTTC
J: TRBJ2-5; D: .; size: .; V: TRBV7-2; CDR3: CASSDSGTVQETQYF; DNA: TGTGCCAGCAGCGACTCCGGGACTGTCCAAGAGACCCAGTACTTC
J: TRBJ1-1; D: .; size: once; V: TRBV27; CDR3: CASSLSAPNTEAFF; DNA: TGTGCCAGCAGTTTAAGCGCCCCAAACACTGAAGCTTTCTTT